The clone carrying this TCR beta chain was seen only once. Its specificity is not known. The source of the sample is a study of CD8 T cells in Susac syndrome. Study-wide background: Blood was drawn from Susac syndrome patients while they were therapy-naive, on corticosteroids, or on intravenous immunoglobulin alone.

An input of about 0.45 to 1 ug of RNA was subjected to reverse transcription using random hexamers. It was immunoSEQ multiplex PCR that amplified TCR beta CDR3 across 54 Vbeta and 13 Jbeta. Each CDR3 protein is one row after TCRdb ran MiXCR on the immunoSEQ multiplex PCR reads. The sample includes some 250,000 distinct CDR3 sequences, about 96% of them seen just once. Germline lookup yields CDR1 MNHEY and CDR2 SMNVEV (reference sequence). After removal of 6 bases from V and 2 bases from J, the junction contained 10 bases not matched to a gene. CDR3 size: 16 residues. It was negative isolation that provided the CD8+ and CD4+ T cells, whereas TEMRA cells were enriched by FACS. Study-level results: The authors found no clonal expansion in Susac syndrome CD4+ T cell repertoires.

This receptor was identified in a human donor with Susac syndrome. The J gene is TRBJ1-5, the V gene TRBV27, with 7 nucleotides matching TRBD1. The sequenced material came from CD4+ T cells from PBMCs. CDR3 in amino acids: CASSLLYRGRNQPQHF. The CDR3 DNA follows: TGTGCCAGCAGCCTTCTTTACAGGGGTCGCAATCAGCCCCAGCATTTT.